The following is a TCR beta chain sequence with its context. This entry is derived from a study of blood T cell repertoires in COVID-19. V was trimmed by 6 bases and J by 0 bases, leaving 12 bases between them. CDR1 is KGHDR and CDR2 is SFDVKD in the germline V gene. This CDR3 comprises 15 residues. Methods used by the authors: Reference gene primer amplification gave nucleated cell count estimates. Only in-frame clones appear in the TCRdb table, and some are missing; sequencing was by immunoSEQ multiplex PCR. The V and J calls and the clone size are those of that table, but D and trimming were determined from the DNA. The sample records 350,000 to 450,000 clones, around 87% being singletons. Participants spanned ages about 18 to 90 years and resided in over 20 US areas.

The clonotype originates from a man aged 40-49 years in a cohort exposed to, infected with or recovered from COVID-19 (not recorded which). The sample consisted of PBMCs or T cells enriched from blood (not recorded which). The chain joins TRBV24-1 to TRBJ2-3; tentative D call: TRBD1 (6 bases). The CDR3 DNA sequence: TGTGCCACCAGTTCCAGGGGCGGCAGCACAGATACGCAGTATTTT. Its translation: CATSSRGGSTDTQYF.